This T cell receptor (beta chain) emerged from a study of blood T cell repertoires in COVID-19. At the level of the study: T cells, B-cell-depleted T cells, or PBMCs provided the cDNA or gDNA that served as material.

V lost 5 bases, J lost 0 bases, and 11 bases lay in between. The CDR3 loop spans 15 amino acids. CDR1 is SGHTA and CDR2 is FQGNSA in the germline V gene. Seattle patients were enrolled while actively infected and followed longitudinally. Authors' analysis steps: Estimates of nucleated cell counts were drawn from the amplification of reference gene primers. Measured with immunoSEQ multiplex PCR; TCRdb has only the in-frame clones, and not every one. That table gives V, J and clone size, and the DNA gave D and trimming. Of about 370,000 clones listed, around 90% are singletons. The sequenced material came from peripheral blood. The sequence was obtained from a woman aged 30 to 39 with COVID-19, enrolled during active disease. This chain connects TRBV7-2 to TRBJ1-3, with a tentative D call TRBD1 (6 bases). CDR3 loop: CASSPDRFSGNTIYF. In DNA form, the CDR3 reads TGTGCCAGCAGCCCCGACAGGTTCTCTGGAAACACCATATATTTT. The full variable domain, completed using reference TRBV7-2 and TRBJ1-3, is GAGVSQSPSNKVTEKGKDVELRCDPISGHTALYWYRQSLGQGLEFLIYFQGNSAPDKSGLPSDRFSAERTGGSVSTLTIQRTQQEDSAVYLCASSPDRFSGNTIYFGEGSWLTVV.